Shown below are 29 T cell receptor beta chains from a single sample sequenced in a study of blood T cell repertoires in COVID-19. Produced via immunoSEQ multiplex PCR; TCRdb's table is partial and in-frame only. The data show 150,000 to 200,000 clones, about four fifths seen once. The sample was peripheral blood. These receptors originate from a middle-aged woman with COVID-19, enrolled during active disease.

This clone was observed a few times. The rearrangement uses TRBV2 and TRBJ2-7; no firm D call. The ends were cut back, 6 bases at V and 3 bases at J, with 6 bases in the middle. The CDR3 spans 11 residues. Germline V CDR1 and CDR2: SNHLY, FYNNEI. CDR3 protein: CASRRFYEQYF. CDR3 nucleotide sequence: TGTGCCAGCAGGAGATTCTACGAGCAGTACTTC.

The V call is TRBV5-1, the J call TRBJ2-4; 7 nucleotides align to TRBD2. Germline V gene lookup returns CDR1 SGHRS and CDR2 YFSETQ. The CDR3 is 15 amino acids. Trimming removed 2 bases from V and 1 base from J; junction bases left unmatched: 3. DNA of the CDR3: TGCGCCAGCAGCTTATGGCGGGAGGCCAAAAACATTCAGTACTTC. Its translation is CASSLWREAKNIQYF. The whole variable domain, filled in from reference TRBV5-1 and TRBJ2-4, reads KAGVTQTPRYLIKTRGQQVTLSCSPISGHRSVSWYQQTPGQGLQFLFEYFSETQRNKGNFPGRFSGRQFSNSRSEMNVSTLELGDSALYLCASSLWREAKNIQYFGAGTRLSVL.

This clone was seen only a few times. J is TRBJ2-5 and V is TRBV11-2, with D tentatively TRBD2 (6 bases). The CDR3 consists of 12 residues. The V gene's germline CDR1 is SGHAT and CDR2 FQNNGV. V lost 0 bases to trimming and J lost 7 bases, with 6 bases between them. The CDR3 loop reads CASSLEGGTQYF. CDR3 bases: TGTGCCAGCAGCTTAGAGGGGGGGACCCAGTACTTC.

The table lists this clone with a few counts. The chain is built from TRBV18 and TRBJ1-2; unclear D gene. V lost 3 bases and J lost 4, with 9 bases in between. Germline-derived CDR1 and CDR2 are KGHSH and LQKENI. This CDR3 comprises 13 residues. The CDR3 is CASSPREGYGYTF. For the CDR3, the DNA is TGTGCCAGCTCACCTCGGGAGGGCTATGGCTACACCTTC.

The chain recombines TRBV5-1 with TRBJ2-1; D might be TRBD1 (5 bases). V was cut by 4 bases and J by 6 bases, with 11 bases left in between. CDR1 is SGHRS and CDR2 is YFSETQ in the germline V gene. There are 13 residues in the CDR3. CDR3 loop: CASSEDTFNEQFF. CDR3 nucleotide sequence: TGCGCCAGCAGCGAGGACACCTTCAATGAGCAGTTCTTC.

J is TRBJ2-7 and V is TRBV5-5; TRBD2 matches 13 bases. V was pared by 0 bases and J by 4 bases, with 1 base of the junction left unmatched. The V gene's germline CDR1 is SGHKS and CDR2 YYEKEE (reference sequence). CDR3 size: 15 residues. CDR3 sequence (DNA): TGTGCCAGCAGCTTGGGGACTAGCGGGAGTTACGAGCAGTACTTC. Translated: CASSLGTSGSYEQYF.

This chain joins TRBV7-3 and TRBJ2-1; no firm D call. Germline lookup yields CDR1 SGHTA and CDR2 FQGTGA. The germline V and J ends were trimmed by 5 bases and 0 bases, with 11 bases remaining between them. This CDR3 contains 15 residues. The CDR3 reads CASSPSPGSYNEQFF. CDR3 sequence (DNA): TGTGCCAGCAGCCCATCCCCGGGCTCCTACAATGAGCAGTTCTTC.

The chain is built from TRBV6-5 and TRBJ2-5, with D unresolved. Germline lookup yields CDR1 MNHEY and CDR2 SVGAGI. Trimming pared 7 bases from V and 3 bases from J, leaving 3 bases between. CDR3 length equals 10 residues. Here the CDR3 reads CASNKETQYF. The CDR3 DNA reads TGTGCCAGCAACAAAGAGACCCAGTACTTC.

The chain couples TRBV10-3 to TRBJ2-5, with 8 bases fitting TRBD1. The V gene's germline CDR1 is ENHRY and CDR2 SYGVKD. The CDR3 totals 13 residues. With 8 bases clipped from V and 3 bases from J, the junction kept 5 bases outside the gene matches. As DNA, the CDR3 is TGTGCCATCGCTACAGGGGGAGAAGAGACCCAGTACTTC. This codes for CAIATGGEETQYF.

The chain employs TRBV5-1 and TRBJ1-1; D is uncertain. Germline lookup yields CDR1 SGHRS and CDR2 YFSETQ. Trimming removed 6 bases at V and 10 bases at J, with 4 bases between. The CDR3 is 8 residues long. This chain's CDR3 is CASNGAFF. CDR3 nucleotide sequence: TGCGCCAGCAACGGAGCTTTCTTT.

This chain connects TRBV6-2 or TRBV6-3 to TRBJ2-1; D unclear. The CDR3 totals 14 residues. V gave up 5 bases and J gave up 0 bases, with 8 bases separating them. The germline gives CDR1 MNHEY, CDR2 SVGEGT. CDR3 amino acids: CASSTPGSYNEQFF. Written as DNA, the CDR3 is TGTGCCAGCAGTACACCAGGCTCCTACAATGAGCAGTTCTTC.

The chain combines TRBV30 with TRBJ2-1; 8 bases line up with TRBD2. CDR1 and CDR2 from the germline V gene are GTSNPN and SVGIG (reference sequence). Trimming at V came to 4 bases and at J to 6 bases, leaving 2 bases not matched to a gene. This CDR3 contains 12 residues. The CDR3 spells CAWNRGGNEQFF. The CDR3 DNA is TGTGCCTGGAACCGGGGGGGCAATGAGCAGTTCTTC.

This clone was counted a single time. The CDR3 sequence: CASTERRYEQYF. In nucleotides, the CDR3 is TGTGCCAGCACAGAGAGGCGCTACGAGCAGTACTTC. The V gene is TRBV6-5, the J gene TRBJ2-7; D call uncertain. The CDR3 is 12 residues long. Trimming pared 7 bases from V and 3 bases from J, leaving 10 bases between. Germline V lookup: CDR1 MNHEY, CDR2 SVGAGI.

This chain links TRBV29-1 with TRBJ1-2; no clear D. Germline V CDR1 and CDR2: SQVTM, ANQGSEA. The V and J ends lost 7 bases and 7 bases respectively, with 10 bases between them. The length of the CDR3 is 10 residues. CDR3 sequence reads: CSAQTTGYTF. The CDR3 coding sequence is TGCAGCGCCCAGACTACTGGCTACACCTTC.

This chain links TRBV5-1 with TRBJ2-7, with D perhaps TRBD1 (5 bases). The V end lost 4 bases, the J end lost 6 bases, and 17 bases lay between the germline ends. This CDR3 has 14 residues. Looked up from germline, CDR1 is SGHRS and CDR2 is YFSETQ. The CDR3 protein is CASSPRVEVGEQYF. The CDR3 coding sequence is TGCGCCAGCAGCCCCAGGGTGGAAGTAGGCGAGCAGTACTTC.

The chain employs TRBV7-2 and TRBJ2-3, with TRBD1 matching over 8 bases. J lost 5 bases, V lost 5 bases, and 9 bases had no gene match. The length of the CDR3 is 15 residues. CDR1 SGHTA and CDR2 FQGNSA come from the germline V gene. CDR3 region: CASSDWTGSRDTQYF. In DNA form, the CDR3 reads TGTGCCAGCAGCGACTGGACAGGGTCGAGAGATACGCAGTATTTT.

The chain combines TRBV6-2 or TRBV6-3 with TRBJ2-1; maybe TRBD1 (5 bases). CDR3 size: 15 residues. V lost 2 bases and J lost 2, with 10 bases in between. The germline V gene has CDR1 MNHEY and CDR2 SVGEGT. The CDR3 sequence: CASSYEQEAYNEQFF. CDR3 in DNA: TGTGCCAGCAGTTACGAACAGGAAGCCTACAATGAGCAGTTCTTC.

This clone was counted a single time. The chain employs TRBV9 and TRBJ2-3, with a weak D call TRBD1 (5 bases). This CDR3 spans 14 amino acids. V was shortened by 3 bases and J by 2 bases, with 10 bases between the two germline ends. Germline V CDR1 and CDR2: SGDLS, YYNGEE. The CDR3 region is CASSEGFFTDTQYF. CDR3 DNA sequence: TGTGCCAGCAGCGAGGGGTTCTTCACAGATACGCAGTATTTT.

The chain links TRBV25-1 to TRBJ1-2; no clear D. This CDR3 spans 14 amino acids. Trimming left V 3 bases short and J 8 bases short, with 16 bases between. CDR1 is MGHDK and CDR2 is SYGVNS in the germline V gene. CDR3 sequence: CASSDRNEVRGYTF. DNA of the CDR3: TGTGCCAGCAGTGATCGAAATGAGGTACGCGGCTACACCTTC.

The J gene is TRBJ1-3, the V gene TRBV16; 9 nucleotides agree with TRBD1. V dropped 2 bases and J dropped 8; count of bases not matched to a gene: 7. The CDR3 consists of 15 residues. Looked up from germline, CDR1 is KGHSY and CDR2 is FQNENV. Here the CDR3 reads CASSQTGTGLYTIYF. DNA of the CDR3: TGTGCCAGCAGCCAAACCGGGACAGGGCTGTACACCATATATTTT. The full variable domain, rest sourced from reference TRBV16 and TRBJ1-3, is GEEVAQTPKHLVRGEGQKAKLYCAPIKGHSYVFWYQQVLKNEFKFLISFQNENVFDETGMPKERFSAKCLPNSPCSLEIQATKLEDSAVYFCASSQTGTGLYTIYFGEGSWLTVV.

There are many counts of this clone. The genes are TRBV12-3 or TRBV12-4 and TRBJ1-1, with D unresolved. V lost 5 bases, J lost 4 bases, and 11 bases lay in between. CDR3 length: 13 amino acids. CDR3 residues: CASSPTRGTEAFF. The CDR3 region has the DNA TGTGCCAGCAGTCCCACCCGGGGCACTGAAGCTTTCTTT.

The CDR3 protein is CASSFNRGVGELFF. The CDR3 bases are TGTGCCAGCAGTTTTAACAGGGGGGTCGGGGAGCTGTTTTTT. The genes are TRBV2 and TRBJ2-2; TRBD1 aligns across 8 bases. The germline V gene has CDR1 SNHLY and CDR2 FYNNEI. V lost 5 bases, J lost 7 bases, and 6 bases stayed unmatched. The CDR3 is 14 residues long.

The rearrangement links TRBV27 to TRBJ2-7; D gene unclear. With 4 bases removed from V and 3 bases from J, the gap between germline ends came to 7 bases. CDR1 MNHEY and CDR2 SMNVEV come from the germline V gene (reference sequence). The CDR3 runs 12 residues. CDR3 in DNA: TGTGCCAGCAGTTCGGGTGGCTACGAGCAGTACTTC. This gives the protein CASSSGGYEQYF.

This clone was seen ten or more times. The V gene is TRBV7-2, the J gene TRBJ1-5; 9 positions agree with TRBD1. Germline CDR1 SGHTA, CDR2 FQGNSA. The V segment lost 3 bases and the J segment 7 bases; nucleotides outside the gene matches: 10. The CDR3 is 16 residues long. CDR3 coding DNA: TGTGCCAGCAGCTTGGGACAGGGAACGGGGAAACAGCCCCAGCATTTT. This translates into CASSLGQGTGKQPQHF.

This clone came up once. V gene TRBV5-4 combines with J gene TRBJ2-4; 10 bases match TRBD1. This CDR3 is built from 14 residues. Per germline, CDR1 SGHNT and CDR2 YYREEE (reference sequence). Trimming took 5 bases from V and 8 from J; bases not matched to a gene: 7. The CDR3 reads CASSSRDRGDIQYF. The CDR3 nucleotides read TGTGCCAGCAGTTCCCGGGACAGGGGTGACATTCAGTACTTC.

V usage is TRBV5-1 and J usage is TRBJ2-1, with 8 bases identical to TRBD1. Germline trimming cut 4 bases from V and 9 bases from J; bases unmatched to any gene: 12. The CDR3 loop spans 15 amino acids. Germline V gives CDR1 SGHRS, CDR2 YFSETQ. In DNA form, the CDR3 reads TGCGCCAGCAGCGAATCCGGGACAGGTAGCGGTGAGCAGTTCTTC. Its translation: CASSESGTGSGEQFF.

This sequence joins TRBV18 and TRBJ1-2; weak D call: TRBD1 (5 bases). This CDR3 region has 15 residues. The V gene's germline CDR1 is KGHSH and CDR2 LQKENI. The ends were cut back, 4 bases at V and 4 bases at J, with 16 bases in the middle. The CDR3 reads CASSQGSPYGYGYTF. CDR3 sequence (DNA): TGTGCCAGCTCACAGGGGTCCCCCTACGGCTATGGCTACACCTTC.

The chain employs TRBV5-1 and TRBJ2-3, with D possibly matching TRBD2 (6 bases). The germline V gene has CDR1 SGHRS and CDR2 YFSETQ. The CDR3 spans 15 residues. V was shortened by 2 bases and J by 1 base, with 11 bases between the two germline ends. CDR3 protein: CASSFGSEGTDTQYF. The CDR3 bases are TGCGCCAGCAGCTTCGGGAGCGAGGGCACAGATACGCAGTATTTT.

The genes are TRBV27 and TRBJ2-2, with a possible D match to TRBD2 (5 bases). This CDR3 contains 13 residues. Per the germline V gene, CDR1 is MNHEY and CDR2 is SMNVEV (reference sequence). V shed 7 bases and J shed 5 bases, with 11 bases lying between them. The CDR3 region is CASNLRGTGELFF. CDR3 nucleotide sequence: TGTGCCAGCAATCTACGGGGTACCGGGGAGCTGTTTTTT.